The rows below give T cell receptor beta chains drawn from one sample of a study of blood T cells in healthy people across ages. One entry per CDR3 protein, called by TCRdb with MiXCR from the 5' RACE reads. The table has 1,300,000 or so distinct CDR3 sequences, approximately 60% seen once; the top ten hold 6.7%. The sequenced sample consisted of blood. All receptors come from a young man in good health. Each CDR3 is given with its conserved first and last residue. The D gene is left open where the match is weak. Not all rows give a size; the values are once, few, many and, for expanded clones, a class.

j_call	clone_size	d_call	v_call	cdr3_length	cdr3_nt	cdr3_aa
TRBJ1-2	few	-	TRBV15	13	TGTGCCACCAGCAGCACAGGGACCTATGGCTACACCTTC	CATSSTGTYGYTF
TRBJ2-1	-	TRBD2	TRBV20-1	14	TGCAGTGTTGGAAAGCGGGGCGCCTACAATGAGCAGTTCTTC	CSVGKRGAYNEQFF
TRBJ2-7	once	-	TRBV4-1	17	TGCGCCAGCAGCCAAGTTTCGGTGCCTAGCGTGAGCTACGAGCAGTACTTC	CASSQVSVPSVSYEQYF
TRBJ2-1	-	TRBD2	TRBV7-9	14	TGTGCCAGCAGCTTAAGCGGGAGTATTGATGAGCAGTTCTTC	CASSLSGSIDEQFF
TRBJ2-7	once	-	TRBV6-6	16	TGTGCCAGCACCAAAAGGAGCCAGGGGCAAGGCTACGAGCAGTACTTC	CASTKRSQGQGYEQYF
TRBJ2-7	-	-	TRBV29-1	13	TGCAGCGTAGCCGGGACGGCTTTCGACGAGCAGTACTTC	CSVAGTAFDEQYF
TRBJ1-2	-	TRBD1	TRBV6-2/TRBV6-3	12	TGTGCCAGCAGTGGGGACAGGTCGAGCTACACCTTC	CASSGDRSSYTF
TRBJ2-7	-	TRBD2	TRBV6-2/TRBV6-3	17	TGTGCCAGCAGTTACGTTCTAGCGGGGGCGGTATACAATGAGCAGTACTTC	CASSYVLAGAVYNEQYF
TRBJ2-7	many	-	TRBV6-6	16	TGTGCCAGCAGTTACTCGGGGGAAAGTGGGAACTACGAGCAGTACTTC	CASSYSGESGNYEQYF
TRBJ1-4	-	-	TRBV5-1	15	TGCGCCAGCAGCTTGGATGGGGGTTCCGGCGAAAAACTGTTTTTT	CASSLDGGSGEKLFF
TRBJ1-1	-	TRBD1	TRBV25-1	15	TGTGCCAGCAGTGAGAGGGACAGGGAGAACACTGAAGCTTTCTTT	CASSERDRENTEAFF
TRBJ2-1	once	-	TRBV6-2/TRBV6-3	13	TGTGCCAGCGGACGAACAGGGATCGATGAGCAGTTCTTC	CASGRTGIDEQFF
TRBJ2-7	-	-	TRBV13	12	TGTGCCAGCAGTCGCAGGGTTGGCGAGCAGTACTTC	CASSRRVGEQYF
TRBJ2-7	few	TRBD1	TRBV4-3	15	TGCGCCAGCAGCCCCTACAGGGGGGAGAACTACGAGCAGTACTTC	CASSPYRGENYEQYF
TRBJ2-1	-	TRBD1	TRBV4-1	15	TGCGCCAGCAGCCAAGTTCGACAGGGTTTGAATGAGCAGTTCTTC	CASSQVRQGLNEQFF
TRBJ2-1	few	-	TRBV5-5	13	TGTGCCAGCAGCTTGGGGGACCGCAATGAGCAGTTCTTC	CASSLGDRNEQFF
TRBJ1-1	-	-	TRBV10-3	11	TGTGCCATCAGTGAGGCCACTGAAGCTTTCTTT	CAISEATEAFF
TRBJ2-7	-	TRBD2	TRBV6-5	15	TGTGCCAGCAGCCCCCTTGGCGGGAGTATCAACGAGCAGTACTTC	CASSPLGGSINEQYF
TRBJ2-6	few	-	TRBV11-2	17	TGTGCCAGCAGCTTAGAGACAGGCGACGCTGGGGCCAACGTCCTGACTTTC	CASSLETGDAGANVLTF
TRBJ2-7	-	-	TRBV2	13	TGTGCCAGCAATGGAGGGCAGGACCCGGAGCAGTACTTC	CASNGGQDPEQYF
TRBJ1-6	-	-	TRBV4-1	17	TGCGCCAGCAGCCAAGATTCAGGCGGACGGAATAATTCACCCCTCCACTTT	CASSQDSGGRNNSPLHF
TRBJ2-3	-	-	TRBV29-1	15	TGCAGCGTTGACCTCAGTGAAGGGCGGGCAGATACGCAGTATTTT	CSVDLSEGRADTQYF
TRBJ1-2	-	-	TRBV7-9	12	TGTGCCGGTTCGGACCGAATCTATGGCTACACCTTC	CAGSDRIYGYTF
TRBJ1-5	-	TRBD1	TRBV20-1	17	TGCAGTGCTAGAGATATTTGGGGACAGGGACAAGGGCAGCCCCAGCATTTT	CSARDIWGQGQGQPQHF
TRBJ2-1	-	-	TRBV15	16	TGTGCCACCAGCAGAGGCCTTGGACAAAGGTACAATGAGCAGTTCTTC	CATSRGLGQRYNEQFF
TRBJ2-7	many	-	TRBV7-9	11	TGTGCCAGCAGCTTAGACTACGAGCAGTACTTC	CASSLDYEQYF
TRBJ2-4	-	-	TRBV27	15	TGTGCCAGCAGTTGGATCCCTTTAGCCAAAAACATTCAGTACTTC	CASSWIPLAKNIQYF
TRBJ2-3	-	-	TRBV4-1	17	TGCGCCAGCAGCCAAGACCCCACAGGGTCTAGCACAGATACGCAGTATTTT	CASSQDPTGSSTDTQYF
TRBJ2-1	-	TRBD2	TRBV20-1	19	TGCAGTGCCCCGGCCGGGACTAGCGTATTCCCAGGCTCCTACAATGAGCAGTTCTTC	CSAPAGTSVFPGSYNEQFF
TRBJ2-1	-	-	TRBV6-5	15	TGTGCCAGCAGTTCCCGAAGAGCGCGTAGCGATGAGCAGTTCTTC	CASSSRRARSDEQFF
TRBJ1-5	-	-	TRBV12-3/TRBV12-4	14	TGTGCCAGCAGCCTGATCCAGGGGAATCAGCCCCAGCATTTT	CASSLIQGNQPQHF
TRBJ2-1	few	TRBD2	TRBV5-1	15	TGCGCCAGCAGCTCAACCGGGACTAGCTACAATGAGCAGTTCTTC	CASSSTGTSYNEQFF
TRBJ2-5	-	-	TRBV2	12	TGTGCCAGCAGTGGGCGACAGGAGACCCAGTACTTC	CASSGRQETQYF
TRBJ2-3	-	TRBD2	TRBV18	14	TGTGCCAGCTTCTCTAGCGGGGGCACAGATACGCAGTATTTT	CASFSSGGTDTQYF
TRBJ2-3	-	TRBD2	TRBV6-2/TRBV6-3	17	TGTGCCAGCAGTTACCGTTCTAGCGGTGCTGTGGCAGATACGCGGTATTTT	CASSYRSSGAVADTRYF
TRBJ2-5	-	TRBD2	TRBV7-9	18	TGTGCCAGCAGCACACCCCTGCGAGCGGGAGGCCTAAGAGAGACCCAGTACTTC	CASSTPLRAGGLRETQYF
TRBJ1-2	-	-	TRBV4-1	13	TGCGCCAGCAGCCCGACAGATTACTATGGCTACACCTTC	CASSPTDYYGYTF
TRBJ1-2	-	-	TRBV5-1	15	TGCGCCAGCAGCTTGGAGTTGGGGGGCGTAGGGGGCTACACCTTC	CASSLELGGVGGYTF
TRBJ2-1	-	TRBD2	TRBV4-2	18	TGTGCCAGCCAAGTTGGACTAGCGGGAGGCGGATCGGGAAATGAGCAGTTCTTC	CASQVGLAGGGSGNEQFF
TRBJ2-1	once	-	TRBV20-1	19	TGCAGTGCTAGACCCTACCCCTCGGACTCCGTGAGCTCCTACAATGAGCAGTTCTTC	CSARPYPSDSVSSYNEQFF
TRBJ2-2	-	-	TRBV12-3/TRBV12-4	15	TGTGCCAGCACCCGAGACAGAGTTGTCACCGGGGAGCTGTTTTTT	CASTRDRVVTGELFF
TRBJ2-1	-	-	TRBV12-5	17	TGTGCTAGTGGTTTCTCGACAGCGCCCACTTCCTACAATGAGCAGTTCTTC	CASGFSTAPTSYNEQFF
TRBJ2-5	-	-	TRBV5-1	15	TGCGCCAGCAGCCCGTGGGGGGATTACCAAGAGACCCAGTACTTC	CASSPWGDYQETQYF
TRBJ2-1	many	-	TRBV4-1	16	TGCGCCAGCAGCCAAGACGAGGGGGGTTCCTACAATGAGCAGTTCTTC	CASSQDEGGSYNEQFF
TRBJ2-5	-	TRBD2	TRBV7-7	15	TGTGCCAGCAGCAGACTAGCGGGCGAACAAGAGACCCAGTACTTC	CASSRLAGEQETQYF
TRBJ1-2	-	TRBD1	TRBV25-1	13	TGTGCCAGCAGTGATCCCGGGGACAGAGGCTACACCTTC	CASSDPGDRGYTF
TRBJ1-1	few	-	TRBV20-1	13	TGCAGTGCTAGAAGTCCCGAGGACACTGAAGCTTTCTTT	CSARSPEDTEAFF